This T cell receptor (beta chain) was sequenced during a study of shared clonotypes between healthy human individuals. Only in-frame clones appear in the TCRdb table, and some are missing; sequencing was by immunoSEQ multiplex PCR. The sample includes 90,000 to 130,000 clones, 68% of them seen just once. The CDR3 is 14 residues long. V lost 0 bases, J lost 1 base, and 7 bases lay in between. The germline gives CDR1 SGHDT, CDR2 YYEEEE. Material: memory CD8+ T cells sorted from blood. The subset: CD45RO+ cells pooled with CCR7-negative TemRA cells. This clonotype was sampled from a woman aged 25 to 39 in good health. The chain combines TRBV5-6 with TRBJ1-1, with a weak D call TRBD1 (5 bases). Here the CDR3 DNA reads TGTGCCAGCAGCTTGGATGGGGCGAACACTGAAGCTTTCTTT. Translated: CASSLDGANTEAFF.